One and the same sample provided the 17 T cell receptor beta chains below, sequenced in a study of blood T cells in healthy people across ages. Together with a sample-barcoded 5' primer, a J-beta primer mix was included in a second PCR lasting roughly 6 to 12 cycles. TCRdb ran MiXCR on the 5' RACE reads and lists one entry per CDR3 protein. The table lists about 780,000 distinct CDR3 sequences, 35% to 60% of them singletons, with about a sixth in the top ten. Specimen: blood. These receptors all stem from a man older than 75 in good health.

This chain connects TRBV7-2 to TRBJ2-7, with D maybe TRBD2 (6 bases). The length of the CDR3 is 18 residues. V shed 1 base and J shed 3 bases, with 22 bases lying between them. CDR1 SGHTA and CDR2 FQGNSA come from the germline V gene. The CDR3 sequence: CASSLEGLATRAHYEQYF. CDR3 sequence (DNA): TGTGCCAGCAGCTTAGAGGGTCTAGCGACACGAGCCCACTACGAGCAGTACTTC.

This clonotype turned up a few times. The rearrangement joins TRBV20-1 to TRBJ2-3, with 10 bases aligning to TRBD2. Germline values: CDR1 DFQATT, CDR2 SNEGSKA (reference sequence). After removal of 0 bases from V and 2 bases from J, the junction contained 11 bases not matched to a gene. The CDR3 has 18 amino acids. The CDR3 is CSARDPWAAGGPTDTQYF. The CDR3 coding sequence is TGCAGTGCTAGAGACCCCTGGGCAGCGGGAGGGCCCACAGATACGCAGTATTTT.

The V and J genes are TRBV5-1 and TRBJ1-2, with D maybe TRBD1 (5 bases). Germline CDR1 SGHRS, CDR2 YFSETQ. The CDR3 has 14 residues. Trimming removed 4 bases at V and 10 bases at J, with 20 bases between. In DNA, the CDR3 is TGCGCCAGCAGCCACAACGGATTTCAGGGAGACTACACCTTC. Encoded protein: CASSHNGFQGDYTF.

This clonotype was picked up a small number of times. This chain uses TRBV4-2 with TRBJ1-4; D call uncertain. Trimming cost V 1 base and J 7 bases, with 13 bases left between them. Germline CDR1 and CDR2: LGHNA and YNFKEQ. This CDR3 is 15 amino acids long. CDR3 sequence: CASSQGLSGPEKLFF. As DNA, the CDR3 is TGTGCCAGCAGCCAAGGACTGAGCGGCCCTGAAAAACTGTTTTTT.

This clonotype appeared a single time. This chain links TRBV15 with TRBJ2-7; D gene uncertain. The V gene lost 3 bases and the J gene lost 3 bases, with 12 bases spanning the gap. CDR1 and CDR2 from the germline V gene are LNHNV and YYDKDF (reference sequence). This CDR3 spans 14 amino acids. CDR3 bases: TGTGCCACCAGCAGTACGACGGAGTTCTACGAGCAGTACTTC. Its protein is CATSSTTEFYEQYF.

V and J are TRBV20-1 and TRBJ1-2, with TRBD1 as a possible D gene (5 bases). Germline assignment: CDR1 DFQATT and CDR2 SNEGSKA (reference sequence). The CDR3 is 13 residues long. V was shortened by 1 base and J by 2 bases, with 8 bases between the two germline ends. CDR3 sequence reads: CSARGGENYGYTF. The CDR3 DNA reads as TGCAGTGCTAGAGGAGGGGAGAACTATGGCTACACCTTC.

In its sample, this clonotype was seen a few times. The CDR3 sequence is CASSYRTDRVEQFF. As DNA, the CDR3 is TGTGCCAGCAGTTACCGGACGGACAGGGTTGAGCAGTTCTTC. The chain uses TRBV6-5 and TRBJ2-1, with TRBD1 identical over 8 bases. CDR1 is MNHEY and CDR2 is SVGAGI in the germline V gene. J gave up 9 bases and V 2 bases, and 6 bases lay outside the gene matches. This CDR3 is 14 amino acids long.

The rearrangement links TRBV20-1 to TRBJ2-7; D might be TRBD2 (7 bases). V was pared by 0 bases and J by 1 base, with 34 bases between. CDR1 and CDR2 (germline): DFQATT, SNEGSKA (reference sequence). The CDR3 runs to 22 residues. The CDR3 protein is CSARDSGLYRAGRRGGSYEQYF. The CDR3 DNA reads as TGCAGTGCTAGAGATTCCGGGTTGTATAGAGCGGGACGAAGGGGGGGATCCTACGAGCAGTACTTC.

This chain joins TRBV5-1 and TRBJ2-7; D tentatively reads TRBD1 or TRBD2 (5 bases each). Trimming removed 0 bases from V and 2 bases from J, with 12 bases in between. The CDR3 length is 15 residues. Looked up from germline, CDR1 is SGHRS and CDR2 is YFSETQ. In DNA form, the CDR3 reads TGCGCCAGCAGCTTGGAGGGGACCAGCGCCTACGAGCAGTACTTC. Protein sequence: CASSLEGTSAYEQYF.

This clonotype was observed at least ten times. The V gene is TRBV4-2, the J gene TRBJ1-2, with 9 positions matching TRBD1. V was clipped by 1 base and J by 5 bases; unmatched bases: 2. From germline, CDR1 is LGHNA and CDR2 YNFKEQ. CDR3 length: 14 residues. The CDR3, as DNA: TGTGCCAGCAGCCAAGCGGGACAGGGTTATGGCTACACCTTC. It yields the protein CASSQAGQGYGYTF.

This clonotype was recorded a few times. This chain joins TRBV20-1 and TRBJ1-2; D possibly corresponds to TRBD1 (6 bases). The CDR3 is 10 amino acids. V lost 5 bases and J 6 bases, leaving 7 bases between the germline ends. CDR1 is DFQATT, CDR2 SNEGSKA, per germline (reference sequence). CDR3 nucleotide sequence: TGCAGTGCTTCAGGGGATGGCTACACCTTC. Its translation is CSASGDGYTF.

V is TRBV20-1 and J is TRBJ2-6; 8 nucleotides line up with TRBD1. V lost 6 bases and J lost 4; bases outside the gene matches: 14. The length of the CDR3 is 17 residues. Germline CDR1 DFQATT, CDR2 SNEGSKA (reference sequence). The CDR3 DNA reads TGCAGTGCATCATCAGGGGGCATTGGGTCCGGGGCCAACGTCCTGACTTTC. This encodes CSASSGGIGSGANVLTF.

The chain has TRBV2 and TRBJ2-7, with D possibly TRBD2 on 5 matching bases. The DNA end is more similar to TRBJ2-5, so the J call may be wrong. The length of the CDR3 is 12 residues. Germline V gene lookup returns CDR1 SNHLY and CDR2 FYNNEI. CDR3 loop: CARGPFVETQYF. The CDR3 bases are TGTGCCCGCGGGCCGTTTGTGGAGACCCAGTACTTC.

This chain joins TRBV15 and TRBJ2-3, with 9 bases identical to TRBD2. V lost 1 base, J lost 2 bases, and 1 base stayed unmatched. This CDR3 has 15 residues. Germline V gene sequence: CDR1 LNHNV, CDR2 YYDKDF (reference sequence). The CDR3 loop reads CATSRGLAATDTQYF. In nucleotides, the CDR3 is TGTGCCACCAGCAGAGGACTAGCGGCCACAGATACGCAGTATTTT. Variable domain in full (rest from reference TRBV15 and TRBJ2-3): DAMVIQNPRYQVTQFGKPVTLSCSQTLNHNVMYWYQQKSSQAPKLLFHYYDKDFNNEADTPDNFQSRRPNTSFCFLDIRSPGLGDTAMYLCATSRGLAATDTQYFGPGTRLTVL.

This clonotype was detected a few times. The J gene is TRBJ2-3, the V gene TRBV20-1, with TRBD2 matching over 10 bases. The V and J ends lost 3 bases and 5 bases, in that order; junction bases with no gene match: 8. The CDR3 loop spans 15 amino acids. Germline CDR1 is DFQATT and CDR2 is SNEGSKA (reference sequence). The CDR3 loop reads CSARSEREGLDTQYF. In DNA form, the CDR3 reads TGCAGTGCTAGGTCGGAGCGGGAGGGCCTAGATACGCAGTATTTT.

The chain combines TRBV6-1 with TRBJ2-5; 7 nucleotides align to TRBD1. The V gene's germline CDR1 is MNHNS and CDR2 SASEGT. The V gene end was trimmed by 2 bases and the J gene end by 4 bases; junction bases not matched to a gene: 7. This CDR3 contains 15 residues. CDR3: CASSEIWDSVETQYF. The CDR3 nucleotides read TGTGCCAGCAGTGAAATTTGGGACAGCGTAGAGACCCAGTACTTC.

The J gene is TRBJ2-1, the V gene TRBV20-1; D is ambiguous. Trimming removed 3 bases from V and 2 bases from J, with 11 bases in between. The CDR3 totals 14 residues. CDR1 and CDR2 from the germline V gene are DFQATT and SNEGSKA (reference sequence). Here the CDR3 DNA reads TGCAGTGCTAGTTCCAGAATGGCCTACAATGAGCAGTTCTTC. Encoded protein: CSASSRMAYNEQFF.